This is a list of T cell receptor beta chains from one sample in a study of blood T cell repertoires in COVID-19. Assay: immunoSEQ multiplex PCR; the TCRdb copy retains only in-frame clones and omits some. The sample contains about 220,000 clones, about 81% of which appear only once. Sequencing used peripheral blood. Receptors were obtained from a woman aged 70-85 years with COVID-19, enrolled during active disease. Both conserved end residues are part of each CDR3. The D gene is left open where the match is weak. Clone size is given for some rows only: seen once, a few or many times, or a class if the clone is expanded.

TRBV4-2	TRBJ1-1	NA	NA	CASSQGAGGITEAFF	TGTGCCAGCAGCCAAGGGGCAGGAGGGATCACTGAAGCTTTCTTT
TRBV19	TRBJ2-7	NA	NA	CASSIEQGYEQYF	TGTGCCAGTAGTATTGAGCAGGGCTACGAGCAGTACTTC
TRBV4-3	TRBJ1-6	NA	TRBD1	CASSSGQGYNSPLHF	TGCGCCAGCAGCTCGGGACAGGGATATAATTCACCCCTCCACTTT
TRBV5-8	TRBJ2-2	NA	NA	CASSYPRGTHTGELFF	TGTGCCAGCAGCTACCCCCGGGGAACCCACACCGGGGAGCTGTTTTTT
TRBV15	TRBJ1-5	NA	TRBD1	CATSSAQGARNQPQHF	TGTGCCACCAGCAGTGCACAGGGGGCCCGCAATCAGCCCCAGCATTTT
TRBV6-5	TRBJ2-7	NA	TRBD1	CASTRQGSYEQYF	TGTGCCAGTACGAGACAGGGCTCCTACGAGCAGTACTTC
TRBV7-2	TRBJ1-5	NA	TRBD1	CASSKETGTASNQPQHF	TGTGCCAGCAGCAAAGAAACCGGGACAGCGAGCAATCAGCCCCAGCATTTT
TRBV6-2/TRBV6-3	TRBJ1-4	NA	NA	CASSPGQSFNEKLFF	TGTGCCAGCAGTCCCGGACAGAGTTTTAATGAAAAACTGTTTTTT
TRBV20-1	TRBJ2-1	NA	NA	CSAHRGLGQFF	TGCAGTGCCCATCGCGGACTGGGGCAGTTCTTC
TRBV7-3	TRBJ2-7	NA	TRBD1	CASSRLGQGIYEQYF	TGTGCCAGCAGCCGATTAGGACAGGGGATTTACGAGCAGTACTTC
TRBV28	TRBJ2-1	NA	TRBD1	CASSWDSYNEQFF	TGTGCCAGCAGTTGGGACAGCTACAATGAGCAGTTCTTC
TRBV7-8	TRBJ2-2	NA	NA	CASSLPPRRRGGELFF	TGTGCCAGCAGTTTACCCCCGCGGCGGAGGGGCGGGGAGCTGTTTTTT
TRBV5-4	TRBJ2-1	few	TRBD2	CASSLGTSGNEQFF	TGTGCCAGCAGCTTAGGGACTAGCGGCAATGAGCAGTTCTTC
TRBV20-1	TRBJ1-5	NA	NA	CSASGGAGQPQHF	TGCAGTGCTAGTGGGGGCGCGGGGCAGCCCCAGCATTTT
TRBV25-1	TRBJ2-3	NA	NA	CASSEPTGISDTQYF	TGTGCCAGCAGTGAACCGACAGGTATCTCGGATACGCAGTATTTT
TRBV9	TRBJ2-5	NA	TRBD2	CASSPGASGRSGETQYF	TGTGCCAGCAGCCCCGGGGCTAGCGGGAGGTCAGGAGAGACCCAGTACTTC
TRBV4-1	TRBJ1-2	many	NA	CASSQGIAGFSDGYTF	TGCGCCAGCAGCCAAGGGATAGCAGGGTTCTCAGATGGCTACACCTTC
TRBV6-2/TRBV6-3	TRBJ1-5	NA	NA	CASSLQGGQPQHF	TGTGCCAGCAGTTTACAGGGCGGTCAGCCCCAGCATTTT
TRBV29-1	TRBJ2-3	NA	TRBD2	CSVSLAGGSTDTQYF	TGCAGCGTTTCTCTAGCGGGAGGGAGCACAGATACGCAGTATTTT
TRBV30	TRBJ2-1	NA	TRBD1	CAWSRTGNEQFF	TGTGCCTGGAGTCGGACAGGGAACGAGCAGTTCTTC
TRBV14	TRBJ2-7	NA	TRBD2	CASSQGLAGRYEQYF	TGTGCCAGCAGCCAAGGACTAGCGGGACGTTACGAGCAGTACTTC
TRBV7-8	TRBJ1-1	NA	TRBD1	CASSLATGGRSEAFF	TGTGCCAGCAGCTTAGCTACAGGGGGCCGCAGTGAAGCTTTCTTT
TRBV5-4	TRBJ1-2	NA	NA	CASSLVDRKYYGYTF	TGTGCCAGCAGCTTGGTAGACAGGAAGTACTATGGCTACACCTTC
TRBV7-2	TRBJ2-7	NA	TRBD2	CASSLKRGWYEQYF	TGTGCCAGCAGCTTAAAGCGGGGTTGGTACGAGCAGTACTTC
TRBV6-5	TRBJ1-1	NA	TRBD1	CASSPRDRGSTEAFF	TGTGCCAGCAGCCCCCGGGACAGGGGGAGCACTGAAGCTTTCTTT
TRBV18	TRBJ2-7	NA	NA	CASSPSRETYEQYF	TGTGCCAGCTCACCGTCACGGGAGACCTACGAGCAGTACTTC
TRBV9	TRBJ2-6	NA	TRBD1	CASSVAGQGAHGANVLTF	TGTGCCAGCAGCGTAGCTGGACAGGGGGCGCATGGGGCCAACGTCCTGACTTTC
TRBV30	TRBJ2-7	NA	NA	CAWRGGEGQYF	TGTGCCTGGAGAGGAGGGGAAGGGCAGTACTTC
TRBV28	TRBJ2-7	NA	TRBD2	CASRASGLYEQYF	TGTGCCAGCAGGGCTAGCGGTCTCTACGAGCAGTACTTC
TRBV4-3	TRBJ1-1	NA	NA	CASSQVAETGRLRSTEAFF	TGCGCCAGCAGCCAAGTCGCGGAGACAGGCCGCCTCCGCTCCACTGAAGCTTTCTTT
TRBV5-1	TRBJ2-3	NA	NA	CASSPAGDGTDTQYF	TGCGCCAGCAGTCCTGCAGGGGACGGCACAGATACGCAGTATTTT
TRBV7-9	TRBJ2-1	few	TRBD2	CASSLSRTSGQSYNEQFF	TGTGCCAGCAGCTTGAGTAGGACTAGCGGGCAGTCCTACAATGAGCAGTTCTTC
TRBV5-1	TRBJ1-1	NA	TRBD1	CASSSLRQGRGMNTEAFF	TGCGCCAGCAGCTCGCTACGACAGGGGAGGGGCATGAACACTGAAGCTTTCTTT
TRBV11-3	TRBJ1-2	few	TRBD1	CASSLGQGDVSYGYTF	TGTGCCAGCAGTTTGGGACAGGGGGACGTTTCCTATGGCTACACCTTC
TRBV9	TRBJ2-6	NA	TRBD2	CASSSGEGSGANVLTF	TGTGCCAGCAGCTCGGGGGAGGGCTCTGGGGCCAACGTCCTGACTTTC
TRBV11-2	TRBJ2-5	NA	TRBD1	CASSFGTGYQETQYF	TGTGCCAGCAGCTTTGGGACAGGGTATCAAGAGACCCAGTACTTC
TRBV18	TRBJ2-7	once	NA	CASSPREKGQGTYEQYF	TGTGCCAGCTCACCTCGGGAAAAAGGGCAGGGGACATACGAGCAGTACTTC
TRBV5-1	TRBJ2-2	few	NA	CASSLDSYTGELFF	TGCGCCAGCAGCTTGGACAGCTACACCGGGGAGCTGTTTTTT
TRBV9	TRBJ2-2	NA	NA	CASSPGGARTGELFF	TGTGCCAGCAGCCCTGGGGGGGCGCGCACCGGGGAGCTGTTTTTT
TRBV5-1	TRBJ2-1	NA	NA	CASSAEGSRPNNEQFF	TGCGCCAGCAGCGCTGAAGGATCCAGGCCCAATAATGAGCAGTTCTTC
TRBV6-5	TRBJ2-4	few	TRBD1	CASSLVQGGNIQYF	TGTGCCAGCAGTTTGGTACAGGGGGGCAACATTCAGTACTTC
TRBV6-6	TRBJ2-1	NA	TRBD2	CASSPRAGEGNEQFF	TGTGCCAGCAGTCCCCGAGCGGGAGAGGGGAATGAGCAGTTCTTC
TRBV7-3	TRBJ2-2	NA	TRBD1	CASSLTGDNTGELFF	TGTGCCAGCAGCTTGACAGGGGATAACACCGGGGAGCTGTTTTTT
TRBV14	TRBJ2-3	NA	TRBD1	CASSADRVIGTQYF	TGTGCCAGCAGCGCGGACAGGGTAATAGGTACGCAGTATTTT
TRBV30	TRBJ2-1	NA	NA	CAWGNGGSRGNEQFF	TGTGCCTGGGGAAATGGAGGGAGTAGGGGCAATGAGCAGTTCTTC
TRBV19	TRBJ1-1	NA	NA	CASSRAGVTEAFF	TGTGCCAGTAGTAGGGCAGGGGTCACTGAAGCTTTCTTT
TRBV6-4	TRBJ2-3	once	TRBD2	CASSVSLAGNTDTQYF	TGTGCCAGCAGTGTCTCACTAGCGGGGAACACAGATACGCAGTATTTT
TRBV19	TRBJ2-5	NA	TRBD2	CASSIGGSGETQYF	TGTGCCAGTAGTATAGGCGGGAGTGGGGAGACCCAGTACTTC